What follows are 10 T cell receptor beta chains derived from one specimen sequenced in a study of OX40 agonist ivuxolimab in advanced cancers. TCRdb's table, derived via immunoSEQ multiplex PCR, lists solely in-frame clones and lacks some. The data show roughly 65,000 clones, with roughly four fifths seen just once and 11% held by the top ten. Sequencing used CD4+ or CD8+ T cells sorted from blood, obtained in a trial of the OX40 agonist ivuxolimab. These receptors originate from an adult with an advanced solid tumor such as melanoma, head and neck, liver or kidney cancer.

This clone came up once. The chain couples TRBV5-1 to TRBJ2-5; D may be TRBD2 (5 bases). V lost 4 bases and J 4 bases, leaving 11 bases between the germline ends. Germline lookup yields CDR1 SGHRS and CDR2 YFSETQ. The CDR3 is 13 residues long. CDR3: CASSPAGLETQYF. Written as DNA, the CDR3 is TGCGCCAGCAGCCCTGCGGGTTTAGAGACCCAGTACTTC.

This clone was observed once. This chain connects TRBV27 to TRBJ2-7; 9 bases agree with TRBD1. The germline V gene encodes CDR1 MNHEY and CDR2 SMNVEV (reference sequence). This CDR3 contains 15 residues. The V gene end was trimmed by 4 bases and the J gene end by 3 bases; junction bases not matched to a gene: 7. CDR3 sequence (DNA): TGTGCCAGCAGTTCAACCGGGACAGGGAACTACGAGCAGTACTTC. Encoded protein: CASSSTGTGNYEQYF.

The V gene is TRBV6-6, the J gene TRBJ2-7; 9 bases fit TRBD1. CDR1 MNHNY and CDR2 SVGAGI come from the germline V gene (reference sequence). The CDR3 is 15 amino acids. V was clipped by 10 bases and J by 0 bases; unmatched bases: 10. DNA of the CDR3: TGTGCCACCCTAGACCCGACAGGGGGCTCCTACGAGCAGTACTTC. This sequence encodes CATLDPTGGSYEQYF.

This chain connects TRBV30 to TRBJ1-2, with D perhaps matching TRBD1 (5 bases). Between the trimmed V and J ends, which lost 0 bases and 6 bases, there was a span of 8 bases. Germline V lookup: CDR1 GTSNPN, CDR2 SVGIG (reference sequence). This CDR3 contains 12 residues. The CDR3 DNA reads TGTGCCTGGAGTGTACAGGCTAATGGCTACACCTTC. Translated: CAWSVQANGYTF. Based on the CDR3 plus reference TRBV30 and TRBJ1-2, the full variable domain is SQTIHQWPATLVQPVGSPLSLECTVEGTSNPNLYWYRQAAGRGLQLLFYSVGIGQISSEVPQNLSASRPQDRQFILSSKKLLLSDSGFYLCAWSVQANGYTFGSGTRLTVV.

The V call is TRBV6-1, the J call TRBJ1-4; D is unclear. CDR1 is MNHNS and CDR2 is SASEGT in the germline V gene. V was clipped by 4 bases and J by 5 bases, with 14 bases between them. The CDR3 has 15 residues. In DNA, the CDR3 is TGTGCCAGCAGTGCTGATCGACGGGTGAATGAAAAACTGTTTTTT. This codes for CASSADRRVNEKLFF.

This clone turned up a few times. The J gene is TRBJ1-1, the V gene TRBV19; D not resolved. This CDR3 contains 14 residues. CDR1 LNHDA and CDR2 SQIVND come from the germline V gene (reference sequence). V dropped 7 bases and J dropped 5 bases, with 17 bases sitting between them. This CDR3 reads CASTMSGLRTEAFF. CDR3 nucleotide sequence: TGTGCCAGTACCATGTCGGGCCTGCGAACTGAAGCTTTCTTT.

The chain uses TRBV5-1 and TRBJ1-1, with D perhaps matching TRBD1 (5 bases). The V and J ends lost 4 bases and 0 bases respectively, with 13 bases between them. CDR3 length: 15 residues. Germline-derived CDR1 and CDR2 are SGHRS and YFSETQ. CDR3 sequence reads: CASSPGGGLNTEAFF. CDR3 DNA sequence: TGCGCCAGCAGCCCCGGGGGGGGGTTGAACACTGAAGCTTTCTTT.

This sequence joins TRBV18 and TRBJ2-3, with D hard to call. Germline values: CDR1 KGHSH, CDR2 LQKENI. V lost 2 bases and J lost 6, with 3 bases in between. The CDR3 has 11 residues. Here the CDR3 DNA reads TGTGCCAGCTCACCATCCGATACGCAGTATTTT. This encodes CASSPSDTQYF.

This chain uses TRBV28 with TRBJ2-1; possible D gene TRBD2, 5 bases. Per the germline V gene, CDR1 is MDHEN and CDR2 is SYDVKM. The CDR3 has 14 residues. The V end was cut by 6 bases, the J end by 9 bases, with 18 bases between. This CDR3 is CASSELGEWGEQFF. DNA for the CDR3: TGTGCCAGCAGCGAACTAGGAGAGTGGGGTGAGCAGTTCTTC.

In DNA, the CDR3 is TGTGCCAGCAGTGGCCGACTACCGGGACTAGCTACAGATACGCAGTATTTT. Translation: CASSGRLPGLATDTQYF. The V and J genes are TRBV14 and TRBJ2-3; TRBD2 aligns across 9 bases. Losses at the gene ends were 6 bases for V and 3 bases for J; bases not matched to a gene: 13. Looked up from germline, CDR1 is SGHDN and CDR2 is FVKESK. The CDR3 consists of 17 residues.